The clone carrying this T cell receptor beta chain was recorded many times. The data originate from a study of early T cells in non-severe SARS-CoV-2 infection. Separate cDNA molecules each had unique molecular identifiers attached to them. TCRdb itself ran the 5' RACE reads through MiXCR, one entry per CDR3 protein. The repertoire holds 40,000 to 45,000 distinct CDR3 sequences, with about 6% as singletons. The TCR comes from an adult who was a healthcare worker with PCR-confirmed SARS-CoV-2 infection or an uninfected control (not recorded which). The material sequenced was whole blood, taken at baseline.

The CDR3, as DNA: TGTGCCAGCTCACCGAGAGCGGACACCGGGGAGCTGTTTTTT. Its protein is CASSPRADTGELFF. This sequence joins TRBV18 and TRBJ2-2; maybe TRBD2 (5 bases). Per germline, CDR1 KGHSH and CDR2 LQKENI. V dropped 3 bases and J dropped 3 bases, with 8 bases sitting between them. The CDR3 consists of 14 residues.